This is a list of T cell receptor beta chains from one sample in a study of blood T cell repertoires in COVID-19. The protocol was immunoSEQ multiplex PCR, while the TCRdb copy is restricted to in-frame clones and leaves out a portion. The sample yields under 300,000 clones, approximately 83% seen once. Sequenced material: PBMCs or T cells enriched from blood (not recorded which). Receptors were obtained from a woman aged 50 to 65 who had recovered from COVID-19. Both conserved end residues are part of each CDR3. The D gene is left open where the match is weak. Some rows mark clone size as missing; the rest say once, few, many or name a class of expanded clone.

D	size	J	V	DNA	CDR3
-	few	TRBJ1-2	TRBV7-9	TGTGCCAGCAGCCCCATAGGCGGGACGATCAAGGCGGGATATGGCTACACCTTC	CASSPIGGTIKAGYGYTF
TRBD2	-	TRBJ2-1	TRBV5-5	TGTGCCAGCAGCTTGGCCCTAGCGGGAGGGCATGAGCAGTTCTTC	CASSLALAGGHEQFF
-	-	TRBJ1-6	TRBV3-1/TRBV3-2	TGTGCCAGCAGCCAAGTGTATCAGGGGTCCAATTCACCCCTCCACTTT	CASSQVYQGSNSPLHF
-	-	TRBJ1-2	TRBV12-3/TRBV12-4	TGTGCCAGCAGTTTGCGGTCCCTCGGTGGCTACACCTTC	CASSLRSLGGYTF
-	-	TRBJ2-3	TRBV28	TGTGCCAGCAGTTTAGCCCCGAAGGCCTTAGGACAGACAGATACGCAGTATTTT	CASSLAPKALGQTDTQYF
-	few	TRBJ1-1	TRBV28	TGTGCCAGCAGTGGGGGGGGTAGCATGAACACTGAAGCTTTCTTT	CASSGGGSMNTEAFF
TRBD1	-	TRBJ2-3	TRBV11-3	TGTGCCAGCAGCTGGACAGGGGTTGGAACAGATACGCAGTATTTT	CASSWTGVGTDTQYF
-	-	TRBJ1-1	TRBV7-9	TGTGCCAGCAGCTTAGCTCCAGGCACTGAAGCTTTCTTT	CASSLAPGTEAFF
-	few	TRBJ1-6	TRBV14	TGTGCCAGCAGCCACACAGGGAATTCACCCCTCCACTTT	CASSHTGNSPLHF
TRBD1	-	TRBJ1-1	TRBV7-9	TGTGCCAGCAGCTTCGGCAGGGGGCGCAGGGCTTTCTTT	CASSFGRGRRAFF
-	few	TRBJ2-1	TRBV5-1	TGCGCCAGCAGTCCTGAGGGCGGTACCTACAATGAGCAGTTCTTC	CASSPEGGTYNEQFF
TRBD1	-	TRBJ2-2	TRBV4-1	TGCGCCAGCAGCCAAGGACAGGGTCTCGGGGAGCTGTTTTTT	CASSQGQGLGELFF
-	once	TRBJ2-1	TRBV28	TGTGCCAGCAGTCCCCTGACGTGGGTTGTGGGCGATGAGCAGTTCTTC	CASSPLTWVVGDEQFF
-	once	TRBJ2-1	TRBV18	TGTGCCAGCTCACCACCGGCAGGGCCGAATGAGCAGTTCTTC	CASSPPAGPNEQFF
TRBD1	-	TRBJ1-6	TRBV18	TGTGCCAGCTCACGGGGACAGCAGTACTCCTATAATTCACCCCTCCACTTT	CASSRGQQYSYNSPLHF
-	-	TRBJ2-5	TRBV5-4	TGTGCCAGCAGCTTGGGAGGGCAGGAGACCCAGTACTTC	CASSLGGQETQYF
-	-	TRBJ1-1	TRBV12-3/TRBV12-4	TGTGCCAGCACCCCGGGGGAAGCTTTCTTT	CASTPGEAFF
-	few	TRBJ1-1	TRBV2	TGTGCCAGCAGGGACGACGTAGGAGGGTCAGCTTTCTTT	CASRDDVGGSAFF
TRBD2	-	TRBJ2-7	TRBV5-4	TGTGCCAGCAGTGGTGGCGGGAGAGACTACGAGCAGTACTTC	CASSGGGRDYEQYF
-	-	TRBJ1-3	TRBV20-1	TGCAGTGCTAAACAGGGAAACACCATATATTTT	CSAKQGNTIYF
-	-	TRBJ1-4	TRBV28	TGTGCCTCGAGGGTAGGGCAGAATGAAAAACTGTTTTTT	CASRVGQNEKLFF